This T cell receptor (beta chain) is drawn from a study of cytomegalovirus exposure and HLA in healthy donors. Study summary: Sequencing of roughly 180 million T cells in an earlier analysis found 100 million or so unique TCR beta sequences.

Healthy bone marrow donors made up the donors. As for this clone: What it binds is not known.

CDR3 size: 16 residues. Germline V CDR1 and CDR2: MNHNS, SASEGT. V gave up 4 bases and J gave up 5 bases; unmatched junction bases: 8. Primers for the PCR totalled 60 Vbeta and 13 Jbeta. Profiling relied on immunoSEQ multiplex PCR, and the TCRdb table lists in-frame clones only, not all of them. Counted here are approximately 110,000 clones, about an eighth occurring once; the ten biggest clones make up approximately 16%. Whole-study results and caveats: TRBV6-2, TRBV6-3 and other indistinguishable V segments were excluded.

Input material: PBMCs. The clonotype was recovered from a man aged 35 to 55 in good health and CMV-seropositive. This chain uses TRBV6-1 with TRBJ1-4, with 9 bases that match TRBD1. CDR3: CASSGHLGQGNEKLFF. The CDR3 coding sequence is TGTGCCAGCAGTGGCCACCTCGGACAGGGGAATGAAAAACTGTTTTTT.